This passage covers 19 T cell receptor beta chains from one sample sequenced in a study of T cells in Graves' hyperthyroidism and ophthalmopathy. RNA transcripts served as the template for amplifying TCR beta CDR3 regions. Primed by the HTBI set, a first-round RT-PCR was run on the TCR CDR3. TCRdb reprocessed the multiplex PCR reads with MiXCR, giving one entry per CDR3 protein. Here the sample spans around 450,000 distinct CDR3 sequences, approximately 15% being singletons. Sequenced sample: blood. All receptors derive from a young woman with Graves' hyperthyroidism.

The chain recombines TRBV12-3 or TRBV12-4 with TRBJ1-5; D perhaps matches TRBD1 (5 bases). Trimming took 5 bases from V and 2 from J, leaving 16 bases between them. This CDR3 has 16 residues. CDR3 sequence: CASSLSSGGGNQPQHF. CDR3 DNA sequence: TGTGCCAGCAGTCTCAGTTCTGGGGGAGGCAATCAGCCCCAGCATTTT.

With regard to this clonotype: Since no conserved phenylalanine or tryptophan closes the CDR3, a read error is the likely cause. J is TRBJ1-1 and V is TRBV7-9; D unclear. The V end was cut by 2 bases, the J end by 0 bases, with 7 bases between. The CDR3 covers 14 residues. Germline CDR1 and CDR2: SEHNR and FQNEAQ (reference sequence). The DNA for the CDR3 is TGTGCCAGCAGCTTACTGCACATGAACACTGAAGCTTTCCTT. Its protein product is CASSLLHMNTEAFL.

In its sample, this clonotype was seen a few times. V gene TRBV10-2 combines with J gene TRBJ2-5, with 13 bases fitting TRBD2. V lost 4 bases to trimming and J lost 4 bases; unmatched junction nucleotides: 3. Germline V gives CDR1 WSHSY, CDR2 SAAADI. The CDR3 extends over 15 amino acids. The CDR3 coding sequence is TGCGCCAGCAGTGGGACTAGCGGGAGTGGAGAGACCCAGTACTTC. Translated, it gives CASSGTSGSGETQYF.

The chain recombines TRBV11-2 with TRBJ2-5; possible D gene TRBD2, 6 bases. Trimming removed 4 bases from V and 1 base from J, with 16 bases in between. Looked up from germline, CDR1 is SGHAT and CDR2 is FQNNGV. The CDR3 sequence is 16 residues long. The CDR3 coding sequence is TGTGCCAGCAGCTCCCCCCACGGGGGTTCCCAAGAGACCCAGTACTTC. Translated: CASSSPHGGSQETQYF.

There are many counts of this clonotype. The V gene is TRBV7-8, the J gene TRBJ2-3, with D perhaps assigned TRBD1 or TRBD2 (5 bases each). V lost 5 bases and J 2 bases, leaving 17 bases between the germline ends. The CDR3 is made up of 16 amino acids. The germline V gene encodes CDR1 SGHVS and CDR2 FQNEAQ. CDR3: CASSRTGQGNTDTQYF. CDR3 nucleotide sequence: TGTGCCAGCAGCCGTACGGGGCAGGGTAACACAGATACGCAGTATTTT.

The V call is TRBV7-9, the J call TRBJ2-5; the match to TRBD2 covers 10 bases. Germline CDR1 is SEHNR and CDR2 is FQNEAQ (reference sequence). Trimming took 5 bases from V and 5 from J; bases not matched to a gene: 14. CDR3 length: 17 amino acids. CDR3 loop: CASSPIIAGGWRETQYF. In DNA, the CDR3 is TGTGCCAGCAGCCCAATCATAGCGGGAGGATGGAGGGAGACCCAGTACTTC.

The rearrangement uses TRBV9 and TRBJ2-7, with D hard to call. Germline V gene sequence: CDR1 SGDLS, CDR2 YYNGEE. V lost 1 base, J lost 0 bases, and 11 bases lay in between. The CDR3 has 15 amino acids. The CDR3 loop reads CASSVSPAPSYEQYF. CDR3 DNA sequence: TGTGCCAGCAGCGTATCTCCCGCTCCCTCCTACGAGCAGTACTTC. Variable domain in full (rest from reference TRBV9 and TRBJ2-7): DSGVTQTPKHLITATGQRVTLRCSPRSGDLSVYWYQQSLDQGLQFLIQYYNGEERAKGNILERFSAQQFPDLHSELNLSSLELGDSALYFCASSVSPAPSYEQYFGPGTRLTVT.

This clonotype was counted at least ten times. The chain carries TRBV6-1 and TRBJ1-5; possible D gene TRBD1, 5 bases. V gave up 0 bases and J gave up 0 bases, with 12 bases separating them. The CDR3 extends over 17 amino acids. Germline V gene data show CDR1 as MNHNS and CDR2 as SASEGT. The CDR3 DNA reads TGTGCCAGCAGTGAAGCCCCGCCGGGGGATAGCAATCAGCCCCAGCATTTT. It is translated as CASSEAPPGDSNQPQHF.

The chain employs TRBV4-1 and TRBJ2-1; D is undetermined. The CDR3 covers 12 residues. Trimming removed 6 bases from V and 12 bases from J, with 15 bases in between. Per germline, CDR1 MGHRA and CDR2 YSYEKL. CDR3 nucleotide sequence: TGCGCCAGCAGTGGGGTCGCCGAAAGGCAGTTCTTC. Protein: CASSGVAERQFF.

This clonotype was seen many times. This sequence joins TRBV6-5 and TRBJ2-7; tentatively, D is TRBD2 (5 bases). This CDR3 contains 14 residues. Germline-derived CDR1 and CDR2 are MNHEY and SVGAGI. V was pared by 0 bases and J by 0 bases, with 6 bases between. CDR3 bases: TGTGCCAGCAGTTACTCGGGAGTCTCCTACGAGCAGTACTTC. Translation: CASSYSGVSYEQYF.

The V gene is TRBV4-3, the J gene TRBJ2-7; 8 nucleotides align to TRBD1. Germline CDR1 and CDR2: LGHNA and YSLEER. This CDR3 has 18 amino acids. J was trimmed by 2 bases and V by 3 bases; bases with no gene match: 15. The CDR3 DNA reads TGCGCCAGCAGCCAGAGCTTGACAGGGGTCACTCCCACCTACGAGCAGTACTTC. Encoded protein: CASSQSLTGVTPTYEQYF.

This clonotype was found many times. This chain connects TRBV6-1 to TRBJ2-1; TRBD2 matches at 13 bases. Trimming at V came to 1 base and at J to 6 bases, leaving 0 bases not matched to a gene. The length of the CDR3 is 15 residues. Germline V CDR1 and CDR2: MNHNS, SASEGT. The CDR3 DNA sequence: TGTGCCAGCAGTGAAGGGACTAGCGGGAGCAATGAGCAGTTCTTC. Residues: CASSEGTSGSNEQFF.

This clonotype has at least ten counts. The chain couples TRBV12-3 or TRBV12-4 to TRBJ2-5; 8 bases align to TRBD2. The CDR3 consists of 15 residues. Trimming at V came to 0 bases and at J to 6 bases, leaving 6 bases not matched to a gene. The chain's CDR3 is CASSLAGLGGQTQYF. CDR3 bases: TGTGCCAGCAGTTTAGCGGGACTAGGTGGCCAGACCCAGTACTTC.

Many counts were recorded for this clonotype. The chain recombines TRBV30 with TRBJ1-5; TRBD1 is a possible D gene (6 bases). V was cut by 2 bases and J by 4 bases, with 15 bases left in between. The germline CDR1 and CDR2 sequences are GTSNPN and SVGIG (reference sequence). This CDR3 is built from 15 residues. CDR3 bases: TGTGCCTGGAGTCAAGGGGGGACACCGAATCAGCCCCAGCATTTT. It translates to CAWSQGGTPNQPQHF.

This clonotype was recorded many times. The chain is built from TRBV12-3 or TRBV12-4 and TRBJ2-1; D gene unclear. V was cut by 2 bases and J by 10 bases, with 9 bases left in between. This CDR3 has 12 amino acids. CDR3 amino acids: CASSLWLYEQFF. DNA of the CDR3: TGTGCCAGCAGTTTATGGTTATACGAGCAGTTCTTC.

This clonotype has at least ten counts. The genes are TRBV27 and TRBJ1-1; no firm D call. CDR1 is MNHEY and CDR2 is SMNVEV in the germline V gene (reference sequence). Trimming removed 2 bases at V and 4 bases at J, with 8 bases between. The CDR3 consists of 13 residues. The CDR3 DNA follows: TGTGCCAGCAGTTTAGTAACGGCCACTGAAGCTTTCTTT. It yields the protein CASSLVTATEAFF.

Many counts were recorded for this clonotype. The chain is built from TRBV27 and TRBJ1-5; D gene uncertain. V lost 2 bases and J 4 bases, leaving 6 bases between the germline ends. Germline V lookup: CDR1 MNHEY, CDR2 SMNVEV (reference sequence). This CDR3 has 13 residues. CDR3 amino acids: CASSLIRNQPQHF. In DNA form, the CDR3 reads TGTGCCAGCAGTTTAATAAGGAATCAGCCCCAGCATTTT.

This clonotype was observed a handful of times. This chain connects TRBV6-2 or TRBV6-3 to TRBJ2-2; D ambiguous. Trimming left V 8 bases short and J 6 bases short, with 13 bases between. Germline CDR1 and CDR2: MNHEY and SVGEGT. This CDR3 is 13 amino acids long. The CDR3 DNA is TGTGCCAGCCGCGACCGCCGGGCCGGGGAGCTGTTTTTT. Amino acid sequence: CASRDRRAGELFF.

CDR3 in amino acids: CASRAIPRDVAVLLFF. CDR3 bases: TGTGCCAGCAGAGCGATCCCTCGGGACGTGGCTGTTTTACTGTTTTTT. V usage is TRBV7-3 and J usage is TRBJ1-4; D may be TRBD1 (5 bases). Trimming pared 6 bases from V and 13 bases from J, leaving 27 bases between. CDR3 length: 16 residues. CDR1 SGHTA and CDR2 FQGTGA come from the germline V gene. Supplemented by reference TRBV7-3 and TRBJ1-4, the full variable domain reads GAGVSQTPSNKVTEKGKYVELRCDPISGHTALYWYRQSLGQGPEFLIYFQGTGAADDSGLPNDRFFAVRPEGSVSTLKIQRTERGDSAVYLCASRAIPRDVAVLLFFGSGTQLSVL.